The clone carrying this T cell receptor beta chain was counted ten times or more. The antigen remains undetermined. Method: immunoSEQ multiplex PCR; TCRdb's copy keeps in-frame clones and lacks some. This sample has fewer than 400,000 clones, with under 80% found just once. Germline V gene sequence: CDR1 LNHDA, CDR2 SQIVND (reference sequence). V was pared by 2 bases and J by 1 base, with 8 bases between. The CDR3 is made up of 14 amino acids. The source of the sample is a study of shared clonotypes between healthy human individuals. General study results and limits: Having only a few donors restricted how much genetic and exposure-history diversity was captured.

The specimen sequenced was memory CD4+ T cells sorted from blood. The sample's subset: CD45RA-negative fraction. The receptor was derived from a man younger than 45 in good health. The V call is TRBV19, the J call TRBJ1-1; D is perhaps TRBD1 (6 bases). CDR3 sequence: CASSIRGQNTEAFF. CDR3 nucleotide sequence: TGTGCCAGTAGTATAAGGGGACAGAACACTGAAGCTTTCTTT. Combining the CDR3 with reference TRBV19 and TRBJ1-1 gives the whole variable domain DGGITQSPKYLFRKEGQNVTLSCEQNLNHDAMYWYRQDPGQGLRLIYYSQIVNDFQKGDIAEGYSVSREKKESFPLTVTSAQKNPTAFYLCASSIRGQNTEAFFGQGTRLTVV.